A single sample is the source of the 10 T cell receptor beta chains below, sequenced in a study of T cells in Graves' hyperthyroidism and ophthalmopathy. RNA transcripts were the template for amplifying TCR beta CDR3 regions. First-round RT-PCR targeting the TCR CDR3 was performed with the HTBI primer set. TCRdb re-called the multiplex PCR reads with MiXCR, one entry per CDR3 protein. The sample contains 250,000 to 400,000 distinct CDR3 sequences, approximately 15% of which appear only once. Sequenced: blood. These TCRs come from a middle-aged woman with Graves' ophthalmopathy.

The J gene is TRBJ1-1, the V gene TRBV9; D is possibly TRBD1 (5 bases). V shed 5 bases and J shed 0 bases, with 17 bases lying between them. In germline, CDR1 is SGDLS, CDR2 YYNGEE. The CDR3 sequence is 16 residues long. CDR3 residues: CASSPTYGGMNTEAFF. Written as DNA, the CDR3 is TGTGCCAGCAGTCCGACCTATGGGGGTATGAACACTGAAGCTTTCTTT.

The sample holds many counts of this clonotype. It may be a read error: a sequence one base away is much more abundant. The chain has TRBV11-3 and TRBJ1-2; 7 nucleotides line up with TRBD1. Germline assignment: CDR1 SGHNT and CDR2 YENEEA. CDR3 length: 15 amino acids. The DNA for the CDR3 is TGTACCAGCAGCACAAGGACAGGAACCAACTATGGCTACACCTTC. Translating gives CTSSTRTGTNYGYTF.

This clonotype was counted ten times or more. This chain uses TRBV7-8 with TRBJ1-5; 7 bases fit TRBD1. Unmatched junction bases numbered 8, after V lost 6 bases and J lost 3 bases. CDR1 SGHVS and CDR2 FQNEAQ come from the germline V gene. The CDR3 has 15 residues. The CDR3 loop is CASRPTTGVNQPQHF. CDR3 coding DNA: TGTGCCAGCAGGCCTACCACAGGGGTCAATCAGCCCCAGCATTTT.

This clonotype was picked up a small number of times. The chain uses TRBV24-1 and TRBJ1-1; 7 positions agree with TRBD1. Germline lookup yields CDR1 KGHDR and CDR2 SFDVKD. The CDR3 sequence is 15 residues long. After removal of 10 bases from V and 2 bases from J, the junction contained 12 bases not matched to a gene. CDR3 protein: CATRQGRGRNTEAFF. The DNA of the CDR3 is TGTGCCACGAGACAGGGTAGGGGGAGAAACACTGAAGCTTTCTTT.

This clonotype was counted many times. This chain uses TRBV18 with TRBJ1-1, with D maybe TRBD1 (5 bases). The CDR3 loop spans 13 amino acids. Germline CDR1 KGHSH, CDR2 LQKENI. V lost 9 bases and J lost 1, with 12 bases in between. In nucleotides, the CDR3 is TGTGCCAGTCGGGGGGATAGGAACACTGAAGCTTTCTTT. Protein product: CASRGDRNTEAFF.

This clonotype has a handful of counts. The chain recombines TRBV4-1 with TRBJ2-1; unclear D gene. V was cut by 1 base and J by 6 bases, with 13 bases left in between. This CDR3 contains 15 residues. The germline V gene encodes CDR1 MGHRA and CDR2 YSYEKL. The CDR3 spells CASSQVVGIANEQFF. CDR3 nucleotide sequence: TGCGCCAGCAGCCAAGTGGTTGGGATCGCCAATGAGCAGTTCTTC.

This chain links TRBV11-2 with TRBJ2-1, with 13 bases identical to TRBD2. V shed 7 bases, J shed 5 bases, and the junction held 8 bases outside the gene matches. The CDR3 contains 16 residues. Germline V lookup: CDR1 SGHAT, CDR2 FQNNGV. The CDR3 nucleotides are TGTGCCAGCAACACCGGGACTAGCGGGAACCACAATGAGCAGTTCTTC. It yields the protein CASNTGTSGNHNEQFF. Combining the CDR3 with reference TRBV11-2 and TRBJ2-1 gives the whole variable domain EAGVAQSPRYKIIEKRQSVAFWCNPISGHATLYWYQQILGQGPKLLIQFQNNGVVDDSQLPKDRFSAERLKGVDSTLKIQPAKLEDSAVYLCASNTGTSGNHNEQFFGPGTRLTVL.

On this clonotype: A much larger clone is a single base away; this may be a read error. V is TRBV25-1 and J is TRBJ2-3; either TRBD1 or TRBD2 may fit D (5 bases each). The CDR3 has 17 residues. V was trimmed by 2 bases and J by 0 bases, leaving 15 bases between them. The germline gives CDR1 MGHDK, CDR2 SYGVNS. The CDR3 nucleotides are TGTGCCAGCAGTGAAAGGGCTAGCTGGGGGAGCACAGATACGCAGTATTTT. This translates into CASSERASWGSTDTQYF.

This clonotype has a count of ten or more. The chain carries TRBV5-5 and TRBJ2-5; 7 bases line up with TRBD1. Germline CDR1 is SGHKS and CDR2 is YYEKEE (reference sequence). The CDR3 totals 14 residues. V lost 4 bases and J lost 5; bases outside the gene matches: 8. The CDR3 here is CASSDTGAKETQYF. Here the CDR3 DNA reads TGTGCCAGCAGCGATACAGGGGCCAAGGAGACCCAGTACTTC.

This clonotype was observed a handful of times. This rearrangement joins TRBV6-1 to TRBJ2-2; no reliable D call. The V end was cut by 2 bases, the J end by 4 bases, with 11 bases between. The CDR3 extends over 15 amino acids. Germline V gene sequence: CDR1 MNHNS, CDR2 SASEGT. The CDR3 DNA reads as TGTGCCAGCAGTGAAAGTCGCCGGTTCACCGGGGAGCTGTTTTTT. Translated, it gives CASSESRRFTGELFF.